This TCR beta chain comes out of a study of T-cell reconstitution after alpha-beta-depleted transplantation in children. Overall study findings and caveats: Several hundred expanded graft clones reportedly supplied alpha-beta T cells about two months after transplant.

About this clonotype: The antigen is undetermined.

Preparing the TCRbeta library involved the use of unique molecular identifiers. TCRdb itself ran the PCR reads through MiXCR, one entry per CDR3 protein. The table has approximately 500,000 distinct CDR3 sequences, roughly a tenth seen once. After removal of 7 bases from V and 4 bases from J, the junction contained 3 bases not matched to a gene. The CDR3 covers 13 residues. This sequence was found in a child aged 2 to 10 with inherited bone marrow failure, due to receive a stem cell transplant. V is TRBV12-3 or TRBV12-4 and J is TRBJ2-3; 9 nucleotides agree with TRBD1. The sequencing here drew on PBMCs, taken before TCRalphabeta/CD19-depleted stem cell transplant. CDR3 amino acids: CASTRQGADTQYF. The DNA of the CDR3 is TGTGCCAGCACCAGACAGGGGGCAGATACGCAGTATTTT.